Below are 8 T cell receptor beta chains sequenced from a single sample in a study of blood T cell repertoires in COVID-19. Profiling relied on immunoSEQ multiplex PCR, and the TCRdb table lists in-frame clones only, not all of them. Here the sample spans roughly 240,000 clones, 90% being singletons. Sequencing was carried out using PBMCs or T cells enriched from blood (not recorded which). These receptors all come from a man over 45 who had been exposed to COVID-19.

As DNA, the CDR3 is TGCGCCAGCAGCTTAGCAGGGGGGTATAACTATGGCTACACCTTC. Translated, it gives CASSLAGGYNYGYTF. This chain joins TRBV5-1 and TRBJ1-2, with 7 bases fitting TRBD1. V lost 2 bases to trimming and J lost 1 base; unmatched junction nucleotides: 5. The CDR3 has 15 amino acids. The germline V gene encodes CDR1 SGHRS and CDR2 YFSETQ.

This clone was found a few times. V and J are TRBV28 and TRBJ2-2, with D maybe TRBD2 (5 bases). Trimming took 7 bases from V and 5 from J, leaving 20 bases between them. Germline CDR1 reads MDHEN; CDR2 reads SYDVKM. The CDR3 spans 16 residues. The chain's CDR3 is CASTGIRASPTGELFF. DNA of the CDR3: TGTGCCAGCACCGGGATCCGGGCTAGTCCTACCGGGGAGCTGTTTTTT.

The rearrangement joins TRBV28 to TRBJ1-3; no firm D call. V was pared by 6 bases and J by 3 bases, with 9 bases between. Per germline, CDR1 MDHEN and CDR2 SYDVKM. The CDR3 consists of 13 residues. As DNA, the CDR3 is TGTGCCAGCAGCATACCAGTTGGAAACACCATATATTTT. Translated: CASSIPVGNTIYF.

The gene calls are TRBV5-1 and TRBJ1-5; 10 bases are shared with TRBD1. Germline-derived CDR1 and CDR2 are SGHRS and YFSETQ. V lost 4 bases, J lost 6 bases, and 10 bases stayed unmatched. The CDR3 has 16 residues. CDR3 residues: CASSEGQGGLGQPQHF. For the CDR3, the DNA is TGCGCCAGCAGCGAAGGACAGGGGGGATTAGGTCAGCCCCAGCATTTT. Supplemented by reference TRBV5-1 and TRBJ1-5, the full variable domain reads KAGVTQTPRYLIKTRGQQVTLSCSPISGHRSVSWYQQTPGQGLQFLFEYFSETQRNKGNFPGRFSGRQFSNSRSEMNVSTLELGDSALYLCASSEGQGGLGQPQHFGDGTRLSIL.

This sequence joins TRBV24-1 and TRBJ1-1; 8 nucleotides align to TRBD1. This CDR3 region has 12 residues. V lost 9 bases to trimming and J lost 5 bases; unmatched junction nucleotides: 4. Germline values: CDR1 KGHDR, CDR2 SFDVKD. This CDR3 reads CATQGAGTEAFF. The CDR3 bases are TGTGCCACCCAGGGGGCTGGGACTGAAGCTTTCTTT.

This chain connects TRBV10-3 to TRBJ1-1, with a possible D match to TRBD1 (5 bases). The CDR3 runs 13 residues. The ends were cut back, 3 bases at V and 5 bases at J, with 10 bases in the middle. Germline V gives CDR1 ENHRY, CDR2 SYGVKD. The chain's CDR3 is CAISEGRATEAFF. The CDR3 coding sequence is TGTGCCATCAGTGAAGGCAGGGCAACTGAAGCTTTCTTT.

This clone was seen more than once but under ten times. This CDR3 reads CASSVDPDSHEQYF. The DNA of the CDR3 is TGTGCCAGCAGCGTAGATCCCGATAGCCACGAGCAGTACTTC. This chain links TRBV9 with TRBJ2-7; D is undetermined. The ends were cut back, 0 bases at V and 5 bases at J, with 12 bases in the middle. CDR1 and CDR2 (germline): SGDLS, YYNGEE. The length of the CDR3 is 14 residues.

V and J are TRBV10-3 and TRBJ2-3; possibly TRBD1 for D (7 bases). V gave up 9 bases and J gave up 2 bases, with 18 bases separating them. This CDR3 is 15 amino acids long. Germline CDR1 ENHRY, CDR2 SYGVKD. This chain's CDR3 is CAIGRDRINTDTQYF. The CDR3 DNA reads as TGTGCCATTGGGCGGGACAGAATTAACACAGATACGCAGTATTTT.